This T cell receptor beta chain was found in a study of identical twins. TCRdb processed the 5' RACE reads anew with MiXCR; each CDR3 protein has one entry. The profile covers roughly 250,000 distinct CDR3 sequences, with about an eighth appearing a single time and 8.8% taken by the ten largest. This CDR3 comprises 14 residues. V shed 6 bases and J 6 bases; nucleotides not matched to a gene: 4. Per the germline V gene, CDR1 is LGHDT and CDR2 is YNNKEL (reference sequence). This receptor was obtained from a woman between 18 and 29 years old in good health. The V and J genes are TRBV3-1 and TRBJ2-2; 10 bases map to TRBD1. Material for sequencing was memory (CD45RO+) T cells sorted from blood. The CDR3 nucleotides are TGTGCCAGCAGTACGGGACAGGGGTCCGGGGAGCTGTTTTTT. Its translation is CASSTGQGSGELFF.